What follows are 2 T cell receptor beta chains derived from one specimen sequenced in a study of Tregs in tolerant kidney transplant recipients. Here immunoSEQ multiplex PCR was the method, and the copy in TCRdb shows in-frame clones only, minus some. The sample includes 95,000 or so clones, approximately 93% seen only once; the top ten take around 1.5%. The nonmyeloablative bone marrow transplants came from related graft donors, with transient mixed chimerism. The material was CD4+ T cells from blood (PBMCs), obtained 12 months after the transplant. These receptors were obtained from a human patient who received a combined kidney and bone marrow transplant. Some of the T cells might come from the graft donor.

The chain is built from TRBV7-2 and TRBJ2-1; maybe TRBD1 (6 bases). The CDR3 is 15 amino acids. V was pared by 0 bases and J by 4 bases, with 10 bases between. The germline V gene has CDR1 SGHTA and CDR2 FQGNSA. The CDR3 reads CASSLAGTNYNEQFF. CDR3 bases: TGTGCCAGCAGCTTAGCCGGGACAAATTACAATGAGCAGTTCTTC.

This clone turned up a few times. This sequence joins TRBV10-3 and TRBJ1-4; D is perhaps TRBD1 (6 bases). The CDR3 has 13 amino acids. With 3 bases removed from V and 6 bases from J, the gap between germline ends came to 8 bases. Germline loops: CDR1 ENHRY, CDR2 SYGVKD. CDR3 DNA: TGTGCCATCAGTGAACAGGGAGATGAAAAACTGTTTTTT. This encodes CAISEQGDEKLFF.